The 22 T cell receptor beta chains listed next were all sequenced from one sample in a study of regulatory T cells in long-lasting Graves disease. The sample's time point: newly diagnosed GD, antithyroid drugs for less than 3 months. From RNA extracted from PBMCs, the TCR library was made. HTBI primers from iRepertoire and Arm-PCR of CDR3 regions yielded the TCR beta libraries. TCRdb ran MiXCR on the multiplex PCR reads and lists one entry per CDR3 protein. Of under 250,000 distinct CDR3 sequences in the sample, roughly a fifth are singletons; the top ten hold roughly 13%. The starting material was peripheral blood mononuclear cells (PBMCs), obtained at new diagnosis, from a patient treated with antithyroid drugs. These receptors came from a female donor with Graves disease.

This clonotype was picked up a small number of times. The gene calls are TRBV4-3 and TRBJ1-2, with TRBD1 as a possible D gene (5 bases). Trimming shortened V by 0 bases and J by 4 bases, and 12 bases separated the two germline ends. Germline CDR1 and CDR2: LGHNA and YSLEER. This CDR3 is 15 amino acids long. In DNA, the CDR3 is TGCGCCAGCAGCCAAGAGCGGGGGGTAGCCTATGGCTACACCTTC. Its protein product is CASSQERGVAYGYTF.

In its sample, this clonotype was seen once. The chain employs TRBV12-3 or TRBV12-4 and TRBJ1-5, with 8 bases identical to TRBD1. The CDR3 totals 15 residues. Trimming cost V 6 bases and J 11 bases; bases outside gene matches: 15. The CDR3 DNA follows: TGTGCCAGCAGGAAGCAGGGGGCCTCAGGTAAAGCCCAGCATTTT. It codes for CASRKQGASGKAQHF.

This clonotype was counted many times. This sequence joins TRBV10-3 and TRBJ2-7; 8 nucleotides line up with TRBD2. The V gene end was trimmed by 3 bases and the J gene end by 1 base; junction bases not matched to a gene: 8. The CDR3 has 16 amino acids. Germline CDR1 and CDR2: ENHRY and SYGVKD. The CDR3 sequence is CAISEGSGGSSYEQYF. CDR3 coding DNA: TGTGCCATCAGTGAAGGGAGCGGGGGATCATCCTACGAGCAGTACTTC.

This clonotype was counted ten times or more. V and J are TRBV20-1 and TRBJ2-7; the D is unclear. The CDR3 loop spans 11 amino acids. The germline CDR1 and CDR2 sequences are DFQATT and SNEGSKA (reference sequence). V shed 7 bases and J shed 4 bases, with 11 bases lying between them. CDR3 DNA: TGCAGTGGAGGCCCCAGGTACGAGCAGTACTTC. The encoded protein is CSGGPRYEQYF.

This clonotype has a count of ten or more. The gene calls are TRBV11-2 and TRBJ1-5; perhaps TRBD1 as D (5 bases). Trimming took off 1 base at V and 2 bases at J, with 9 bases between the two ends. From germline, CDR1 is SGHAT and CDR2 FQNNGV. CDR3 size: 15 residues. CDR3 sequence (DNA): TGTGCCAGCAGCTTAGGAGGGGTGGGCAATCAGCCCCAGCATTTT. Translating it yields CASSLGGVGNQPQHF.

This clonotype was counted only a few times. The chain uses TRBV20-1 and TRBJ2-7; either TRBD1 or TRBD2 may supply D (5 bases each). Trimming left V 4 bases short and J 3 bases short, with 16 bases between. The CDR3 runs to 14 residues. CDR1 is DFQATT, CDR2 SNEGSKA, per germline (reference sequence). DNA for the CDR3: TGCAGTGCTACTAGGGGCCAGGGAGACTACGAGCAGTACTTC. This gives the protein CSATRGQGDYEQYF.

This clonotype was recorded a few times. The chain combines TRBV20-1 with TRBJ1-1; TRBD1 might be the D (5 bases). Germline assignment: CDR1 DFQATT and CDR2 SNEGSKA (reference sequence). Trimming cost V 2 bases and J 5 bases, with 15 bases left between them. The CDR3 is 14 amino acids. CDR3 sequence: CSARSPFRGTEAFF. CDR3 sequence (DNA): TGCAGTGCTAGATCCCCTTTCCGGGGGACTGAAGCTTTCTTT.

The chain uses TRBV27 and TRBJ2-3; TRBD1 matches at 8 bases. CDR1 is MNHEY and CDR2 is SMNVEV in the germline V gene (reference sequence). Germline trimming cut 3 bases from V and 5 bases from J; bases unmatched to any gene: 4. The CDR3 spans 14 residues. The CDR3 DNA follows: TGTGCCAGCAGTTTGGACAGGGCGGGAGATACGCAGTATTTT. Translated, it gives CASSLDRAGDTQYF.

This clonotype was counted only a few times. A much larger clonotype is one base distant, so this may be a read error. The CDR3 here is CAISERQGYGYTF. CDR3 DNA: TGTGCCATCAGTGAGCGACAGGGCTATGGCTACACCTTC. The chain links TRBV10-3 to TRBJ1-2, with 7 bases fitting TRBD1. Per germline, CDR1 ENHRY and CDR2 SYGVKD. CDR3 size: 13 residues. Losses at the gene ends were 2 bases for V and 4 bases for J; bases not matched to a gene: 1.

This clonotype came up many times. This chain connects TRBV13 to TRBJ2-1, with 8 bases matching TRBD1. The V gene end was trimmed by 2 bases and the J gene end by 8 bases; junction bases not matched to a gene: 8. In germline, CDR1 is PRHDT, CDR2 FYEKMQ (reference sequence). The CDR3 sequence is 15 residues long. The CDR3 sequence is CASSLFGQGGHEQFF. The DNA of the CDR3 is TGTGCCAGCAGCTTATTTGGACAGGGAGGTCATGAGCAGTTCTTC.

This chain links TRBV6-1 with TRBJ1-2; D perhaps matches TRBD1 (5 bases). From germline, CDR1 is MNHNS and CDR2 SASEGT. The CDR3 contains 13 residues. V lost 6 bases, J lost 4 bases, and 12 bases lay in between. The CDR3: CASSSGSGYGYTF. In DNA form, the CDR3 reads TGTGCCAGCAGCTCAGGGTCGGGCTATGGCTACACCTTC.

The chain couples TRBV20-1 to TRBJ2-2; 8 positions agree with TRBD2. This CDR3 is built from 17 residues. Unmatched junction bases numbered 9, after V lost 0 bases and J lost 3 bases. CDR1 DFQATT and CDR2 SNEGSKA come from the germline V gene (reference sequence). CDR3 nucleotides: TGCAGTGCTAGAGATCCTCTTGCGGGGGGTTACACCGGGGAGCTGTTTTTT. Translating gives CSARDPLAGGYTGELFF.

As DNA, the CDR3 is TGTGCCAGCAGTGAAGTGGCAGGGAGCTCCTACAATGAGCAGTTCTTC. The encoded protein is CASSEVAGSSYNEQFF. The J gene is TRBJ2-1, the V gene TRBV2; D is perhaps TRBD1 or TRBD2 (5 bases each). Germline assignment: CDR1 SNHLY and CDR2 FYNNEI. The CDR3 is made up of 16 amino acids. The germline V and J ends were trimmed by 1 base and 0 bases, with 10 bases remaining between them.

At least ten counts were recorded for this clonotype. The chain carries TRBV20-1 and TRBJ2-7, with a possible D match to TRBD1 (5 bases). The length of the CDR3 is 15 residues. Trimming took off 0 bases at V and 1 base at J, with 13 bases between the two ends. From germline, CDR1 is DFQATT and CDR2 SNEGSKA (reference sequence). The CDR3 is CSARDDADRSYEQYF. The CDR3 DNA sequence: TGCAGTGCTAGAGATGACGCTGACAGATCCTACGAGCAGTACTTC.

This clonotype came up many times. This chain joins TRBV5-6 and TRBJ1-6; weak D call: TRBD1 (5 bases). The CDR3 consists of 15 residues. The germline gives CDR1 SGHDT, CDR2 YYEEEE. V was trimmed by 4 bases and J by 7 bases, leaving 15 bases between them. The CDR3: CASSRQGRWNSPLHF. CDR3 DNA sequence: TGTGCCAGCAGCCGGCAGGGTAGGTGGAATTCACCCCTCCACTTT.

This clonotype has a handful of counts. V is TRBV7-2 and J is TRBJ1-2; TRBD1 is a possible D gene (6 bases). V lost 3 bases, J lost 3 bases, and 8 bases lay in between. Germline CDR1 reads SGHTA; CDR2 reads FQGNSA. The length of the CDR3 is 13 residues. The chain's CDR3 is CASSFYRDYGYTF. In nucleotides, the CDR3 is TGTGCCAGCAGCTTCTACAGGGACTATGGCTACACCTTC. Complete variable domain (other parts from reference TRBV7-2 and TRBJ1-2): GAGVSQSPSNKVTEKGKDVELRCDPISGHTALYWYRQSLGQGLEFLIYFQGNSAPDKSGLPSDRFSAERTGGSVSTLTIQRTQQEDSAVYLCASSFYRDYGYTFGSGTRLTVV.

The V and J genes are TRBV7-6 and TRBJ2-5; TRBD1 might be the D (6 bases). TRBJ2-1 matches the DNA end more closely, so the J call is doubtful. The germline V gene has CDR1 SGHVS and CDR2 FNYEAQ. The CDR3 contains 14 residues. The CDR3 region is CASSLGVGGHEQFF. The CDR3 DNA is TGTGCCAGCAGCTTAGGGGTAGGGGGTCATGAGCAGTTCTTC.

The rearrangement links TRBV20-1 to TRBJ2-1; D is perhaps TRBD2 (5 bases). Trimming shortened V by 3 bases and J by 7 bases, and 22 bases separated the two germline ends. The CDR3 has 16 amino acids. Germline CDR1 is DFQATT and CDR2 is SNEGSKA (reference sequence). The CDR3: CSARWGVELLKNEQFF. The DNA for the CDR3 is TGCAGTGCTAGGTGGGGAGTAGAGCTGTTAAAGAATGAGCAGTTCTTC.

As concerns this clonotype: A far larger clone is a single base away, which makes a read error likely. The chain couples TRBV7-8 to TRBJ2-1, with 11 positions matching TRBD2. V shed 4 bases and J 10 bases; nucleotides not matched to a gene: 15. Looked up from germline, CDR1 is SGHVS and CDR2 is FQNEAQ. This CDR3 comprises 17 residues. The CDR3 coding sequence is TGTGCCAGCAGCTCGCGACTAGCGGGGTTGAGCTCCTACGAGCAGTTCTTC. Translated, it gives CASSSRLAGLSSYEQFF.

There are many counts of this clonotype. The chain uses TRBV29-1 and TRBJ2-3; D is unclear. The V and J ends lost 3 bases and 10 bases respectively, with 2 bases between them. CDR3 length: 8 residues. Germline V gene data show CDR1 as SQVTM and CDR2 as ANQGSEA. In DNA, the CDR3 is TGCAGCGTTGAGGCGCAGTATTTT. Its translation is CSVEAQYF.

Note on this clonotype: Sequence at one end of the junction differs from germline and may be a read error. This chain joins TRBV6-2 or TRBV6-3 and TRBJ2-2; D might be TRBD2 (5 bases). CDR1 MNHEY and CDR2 SVGEGT come from the germline V gene. The CDR3 is made up of 17 amino acids. CDR3 region: CASSYSPRTGRGGEPFF. The CDR3 DNA reads as TGTGCCAGCAGTTACTCCCCGCGGACGGGCCGGGGTGGGGAGCCGTTTTTT.

Concerning this clonotype: Given a much more abundant clone one base away, this may be a read error. The DNA for the CDR3 is TGCAGTGCTAGTCCCCCCCCGGGGGGGGGCAATGAGCAGTTCTTC. It translates to CSASPPPGGGNEQFF. The chain links TRBV20-1 to TRBJ2-1, with 8 positions matching TRBD2. The germline gives CDR1 DFQATT, CDR2 SNEGSKA (reference sequence). Trimming took 3 bases from V and 6 from J; bases not matched to a gene: 10. The CDR3 runs 15 residues.